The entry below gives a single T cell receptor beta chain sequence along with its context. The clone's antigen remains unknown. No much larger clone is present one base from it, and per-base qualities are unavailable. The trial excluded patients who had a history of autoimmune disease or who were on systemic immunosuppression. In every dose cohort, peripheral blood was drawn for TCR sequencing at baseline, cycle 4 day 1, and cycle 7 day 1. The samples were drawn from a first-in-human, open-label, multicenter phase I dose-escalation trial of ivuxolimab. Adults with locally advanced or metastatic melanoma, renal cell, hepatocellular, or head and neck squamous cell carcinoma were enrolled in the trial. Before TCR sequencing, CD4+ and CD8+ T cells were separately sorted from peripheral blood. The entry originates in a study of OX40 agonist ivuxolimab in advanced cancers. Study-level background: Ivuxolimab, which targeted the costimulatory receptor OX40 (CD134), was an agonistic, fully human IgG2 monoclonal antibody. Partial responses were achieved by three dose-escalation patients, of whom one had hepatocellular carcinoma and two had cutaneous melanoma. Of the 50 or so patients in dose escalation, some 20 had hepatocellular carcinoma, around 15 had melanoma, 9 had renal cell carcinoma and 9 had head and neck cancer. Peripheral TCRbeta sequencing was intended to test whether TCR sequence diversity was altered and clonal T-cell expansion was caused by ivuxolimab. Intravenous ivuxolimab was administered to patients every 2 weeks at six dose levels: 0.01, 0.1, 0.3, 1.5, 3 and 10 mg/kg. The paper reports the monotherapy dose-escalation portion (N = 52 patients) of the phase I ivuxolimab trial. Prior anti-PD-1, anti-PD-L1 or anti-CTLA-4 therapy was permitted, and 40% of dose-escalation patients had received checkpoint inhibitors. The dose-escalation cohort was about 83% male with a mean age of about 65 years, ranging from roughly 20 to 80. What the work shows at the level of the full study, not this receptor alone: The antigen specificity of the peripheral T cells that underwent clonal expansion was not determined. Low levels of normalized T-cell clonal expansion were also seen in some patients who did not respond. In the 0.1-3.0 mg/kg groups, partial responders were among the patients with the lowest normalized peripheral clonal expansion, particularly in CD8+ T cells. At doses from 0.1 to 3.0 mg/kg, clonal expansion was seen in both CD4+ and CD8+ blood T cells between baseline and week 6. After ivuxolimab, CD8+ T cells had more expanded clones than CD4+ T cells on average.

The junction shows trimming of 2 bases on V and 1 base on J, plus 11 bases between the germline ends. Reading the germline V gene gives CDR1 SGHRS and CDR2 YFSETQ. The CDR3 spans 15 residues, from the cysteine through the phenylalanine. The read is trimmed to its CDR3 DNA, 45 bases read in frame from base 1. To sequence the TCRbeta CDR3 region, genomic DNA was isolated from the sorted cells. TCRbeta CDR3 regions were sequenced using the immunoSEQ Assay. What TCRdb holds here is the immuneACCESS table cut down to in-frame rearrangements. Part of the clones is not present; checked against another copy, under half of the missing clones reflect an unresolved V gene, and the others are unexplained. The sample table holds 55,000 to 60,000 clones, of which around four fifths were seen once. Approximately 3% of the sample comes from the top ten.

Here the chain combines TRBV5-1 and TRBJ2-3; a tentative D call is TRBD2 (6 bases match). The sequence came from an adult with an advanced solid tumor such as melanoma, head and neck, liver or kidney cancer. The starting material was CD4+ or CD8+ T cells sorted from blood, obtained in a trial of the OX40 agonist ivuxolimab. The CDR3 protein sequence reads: CASSFWGERTDTQYF. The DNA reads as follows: TGCGCCAGCAGCTTCTGGGGGGAGCGCACAGATACGCAGTATTTT.